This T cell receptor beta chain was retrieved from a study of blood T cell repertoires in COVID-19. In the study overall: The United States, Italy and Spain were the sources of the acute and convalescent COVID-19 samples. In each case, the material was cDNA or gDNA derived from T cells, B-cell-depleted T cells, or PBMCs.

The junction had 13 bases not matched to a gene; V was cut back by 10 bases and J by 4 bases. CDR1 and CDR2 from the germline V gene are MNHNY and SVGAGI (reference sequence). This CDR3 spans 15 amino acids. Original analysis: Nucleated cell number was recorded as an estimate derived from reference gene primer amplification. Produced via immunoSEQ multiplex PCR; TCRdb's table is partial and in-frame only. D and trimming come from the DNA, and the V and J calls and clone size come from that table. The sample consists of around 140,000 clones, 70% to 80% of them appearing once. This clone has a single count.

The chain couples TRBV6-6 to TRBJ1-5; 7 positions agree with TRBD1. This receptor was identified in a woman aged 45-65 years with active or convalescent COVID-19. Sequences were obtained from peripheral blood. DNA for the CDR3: TGTGCCACCGGACAGGCTGGAGGTCCAAATCAGCCCCAGCATTTT. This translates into CATGQAGGPNQPQHF.